Listed below are T cell receptor beta chains from one sample, sequenced in a study of cytotoxic CD8 clonotypes in ibrutinib-treated CLL. TCRdb keeps only in-frame clones here, not all; method: immunoSEQ multiplex PCR. Of 200,000 to 250,000 clones detected, roughly 74% appear once; the ten largest clones hold 15%. The sequences come from PBMCs, collected after 24 months of ibrutinib treatment. The receptor source for this set is a human donor with chronic lymphocytic leukemia. Each CDR3 is given with its conserved first and last residue. The D gene is left open where the match is weak. The size field is filled for only some rows; it gives once, few, many or a size class.

D,V,size,J,DNA,CDR3
.,TRBV28,.,TRBJ2-7,TGTGCCAGCAGTCCCCCTCAGGGACGACAGGCCTACGGGCAGTACTTC,CASSPPQGRQAYGQYF
TRBD1,TRBV10-3,.,TRBJ2-2,TGTGCCATTGGGACAGGTGACACCGGGGAGCTGTTTTTT,CAIGTGDTGELFF
TRBD1,TRBV29-1,.,TRBJ1-1,TGCAGCGCCTCAGGGGGGATCACTGAAGCTTTCTTT,CSASGGITEAFF
.,TRBV2,few,TRBJ1-5,TGTGCCAGCAGTGTTAGGCGGGGGGTCAATCAGCCCCAGCATTTT,CASSVRRGVNQPQHF
TRBD2,TRBV9,.,TRBJ2-3,TGTGCCAGCAGCGTAGTAGAGGGCGGGAGGCTTGCAGATACGCAGTATTTT,CASSVVEGGRLADTQYF
.,TRBV5-1,few,TRBJ1-2,TGCGCCAGCAGCCCAATAGATGAGAACTATGGCTACACCTTC,CASSPIDENYGYTF
.,TRBV2,few,TRBJ1-2,TGTGCCAGCAATCCATCCACCTTC,CASNPSTF
TRBD1,TRBV7-2,.,TRBJ2-7,TGTGCCAGCAGCCAGACAGGGGGCCACACCTACGAGCAGTACTTC,CASSQTGGHTYEQYF
.,TRBV11-2,.,TRBJ2-5,TGTGCCAGCAGCTATTGGGGAGCCGAGGGAGAGACCCAGTACTTC,CASSYWGAEGETQYF
.,TRBV5-1,.,TRBJ2-5,TGCGCCAGCAGCTTGGAGGATCACGCCGGGACCCAGTACTTC,CASSLEDHAGTQYF
TRBD2,TRBV7-8,.,TRBJ2-5,TGTGCCAGCAGCTTAGTGCCTAGCGGGAGGTTGTGGGAAGAGACCCAGTACTTC,CASSLVPSGRLWEETQYF
.,TRBV29-1,.,TRBJ2-1,TGCAGCGTTGATGGGACAACCTACAATGAGCAGTTCTTC,CSVDGTTYNEQFF
.,TRBV30,.,TRBJ2-1,TGTGCCTGGAGTGCCAACAATGAGCAGTTCTTC,CAWSANNEQFF
TRBD1,TRBV13,.,TRBJ2-7,TGTGCCAGCAGGGGTACAGGGGCCCCGGCCTACGAGCAGTACTTC,CASRGTGAPAYEQYF
.,TRBV4-2,.,TRBJ2-7,TGTGCCAGCAGCCAAGCCTCTGACTCAACCTACGAGCAGTACTTC,CASSQASDSTYEQYF
.,TRBV28,.,TRBJ2-7,TGTGCCAGCAGTTCCGGGGGGCTTAGCGACGAGCAGTACTTC,CASSSGGLSDEQYF
TRBD1,TRBV5-4,.,TRBJ1-2,TGTGCCAGCAGCACAGGACAGGCGGGGGGCTACACCTTC,CASSTGQAGGYTF
.,TRBV27,.,TRBJ1-4,TGTGCCAGCAGTAGTTCCGGGGGGCGCCATGAAAAACTGTTTTTT,CASSSSGGRHEKLFF
TRBD2,TRBV29-1,.,TRBJ2-2,TGCAGCGTGATCGGACTAGCGGGGCGCACCGGGGAGCTGTTTTTT,CSVIGLAGRTGELFF
TRBD1,TRBV28,.,TRBJ1-4,TGTGCCAGCAGAGGGGGCGATACTAATGAAAAACTGTTTTTT,CASRGGDTNEKLFF
.,TRBV5-1,few,TRBJ1-1,TGCGCCAGCAGCCCCCGGGACACCAACACTGAAGCTTTCTTT,CASSPRDTNTEAFF
.,TRBV10-3,.,TRBJ1-5,TGTGCCTCAAAGGACATGTCGGACAATCAGCCCCAGCATTTT,CASKDMSDNQPQHF
TRBD2,TRBV9,.,TRBJ2-1,TGTGCCAGCAGCGAATTAGCGGGCTCCTACAATGAGCAGTTCTTC,CASSELAGSYNEQFF
TRBD1,TRBV2,.,TRBJ2-1,TGTGCCAGCAGTGTAACGGGACAGTCCTACAATGAGCAGTTCTTC,CASSVTGQSYNEQFF
.,TRBV11-1,.,TRBJ2-7,TGTGCCAGCAGCTTCACTTCTAGCTACGAGCAGTACTTC,CASSFTSSYEQYF
.,TRBV6-5,.,TRBJ1-3,TGTGCCAGCAGTTACCTCAGGGGCAGCTCTGGAAACACCATATATTTT,CASSYLRGSSGNTIYF
TRBD2,TRBV5-1,.,TRBJ2-7,TGCGCCAGCAGCTTGGGAGATGGGCTAGCGGGAGTAGTGCAGTACTTC,CASSLGDGLAGVVQYF
TRBD2,TRBV11-1,.,TRBJ2-3,TGTGCCAGCAGCTTAGGCCCCGCACTAGCGGGTAGCACAGATACGCAGTATTTT,CASSLGPALAGSTDTQYF
.,TRBV6-1,.,TRBJ1-5,TGTGCCAGCGGGGCGGGCCCCAATCAGCCCCAGCATTTT,CASGAGPNQPQHF
.,TRBV27,once,TRBJ2-2,TGTGCCAGCAGTTCCAAAGTGAGCGGGTCAAACACCGGGGAGCTGTTTTTT,CASSSKVSGSNTGELFF
.,TRBV6-4,few,TRBJ2-5,TGTGCCAGCAGTGATCAAGTAGGCGAGACCCAGTACTTC,CASSDQVGETQYF
.,TRBV7-2,.,TRBJ1-2,TGTGCCAGCAGCTTAGTCCCCTTAGGGACCGCTAACCCCTATGGCTACACCTTC,CASSLVPLGTANPYGYTF
.,TRBV18,.,TRBJ2-7,TGTGCCAGCTCACTCAAGGACAGCTACGAGCAGTACTTC,CASSLKDSYEQYF
.,TRBV29-1,once,TRBJ1-3,TGCAGCGCGAACCTACCTTCTAACTCTGGAAACACCATATATTTT,CSANLPSNSGNTIYF
.,TRBV21-1,once,TRBJ2-3,TGTGCCAGCAGCAAAGTCCGAGCGGGAGGGCCGAAGACAGATACGCAGTATTTT,CASSKVRAGGPKTDTQYF
.,TRBV2,few,TRBJ1-1,TGTGCCAGCAGCGACCCGGGGCAGGTGAACACTGAAGCTTTCTTT,CASSDPGQVNTEAFF
TRBD2,TRBV5-1,.,TRBJ2-3,TGCGCCAGCAGCTTTAGCGGGAGCGAGGATACGCAGTATTTT,CASSFSGSEDTQYF
TRBD1,TRBV6-5,.,TRBJ2-7,TGTGCCAGCAGCCGGGACAGGGGAATCTACGAGCAGTACTTC,CASSRDRGIYEQYF
TRBD2,TRBV7-3,once,TRBJ2-1,TGTGCCAGCAGCTCCACGAGGACTAGCAGCTACAATGAGCAGTTCTTC,CASSSTRTSSYNEQFF
.,TRBV5-6,.,TRBJ2-7,TGTGCCAGCAGCTTCCAATACGAGCAGTACTTC,CASSFQYEQYF
.,TRBV7-9,few,TRBJ2-7,TGTGCCAGCAGCCAGAGCAGCGAGCAGTACTTC,CASSQSSEQYF
.,TRBV2,.,TRBJ1-2,TGTGCCAGCAGTACCATCGGCATCTATGGCTACACCTTC,CASSTIGIYGYTF
TRBD2,TRBV9,once,TRBJ2-1,TGTGCCAGCAGCGCACCTAGCGGTTCCGGTGATGAGCAGTTCTTC,CASSAPSGSGDEQFF
.,TRBV15,.,TRBJ1-4,TGTGCCACCAGCAGGGGGAGTAGTGCGGAAAAACTGTTTTTT,CATSRGSSAEKLFF
TRBD1,TRBV5-1,.,TRBJ2-3,TGCGCCAGCAGCTTGGACCCCTCCCTAGGGGGCACATCAGATACGCAGTATTTT,CASSLDPSLGGTSDTQYF
.,TRBV6-5,.,TRBJ2-3,TGTGCCAGCAGTTACGGGGGCAGGTTCACAGATACGCAGTATTTT,CASSYGGRFTDTQYF
.,TRBV27,once,TRBJ2-7,TGTGCCAGCTACAACCAGGGAACCCACGAGCAGTACTTC,CASYNQGTHEQYF
.,TRBV28,few,TRBJ1-5,TGTGCCAGCAGTTTATGGGCGGACCGTGGGGGGCCCCAGCATTTT,CASSLWADRGGPQHF
TRBD1,TRBV19,.,TRBJ2-2,TGTGCCAGTAGTAGACAGGGGAACACCGGGGAGCTGTTTTTT,CASSRQGNTGELFF
.,TRBV13,.,TRBJ2-5,TGTGCCAGCAGCTTAAGGGGCCACCAAGAGACCCAGTACTTC,CASSLRGHQETQYF
.,TRBV27,.,TRBJ2-7,TGTGCCAGCAGTTTACGGGGCGGAACCTACGAGCAGTACTTC,CASSLRGGTYEQYF
.,TRBV15,.,TRBJ2-7,TGTGCCACCAGCAGGGATCCCATAGTTAGCCACGAGCAGTACTTC,CATSRDPIVSHEQYF